The 22 T cell receptor beta chains below were found in one sample sequenced in a study. TCRdb reanalysed the RT-PCR reads using MiXCR and keeps one entry per CDR3 protein. The repertoire holds about 700,000 distinct CDR3 sequences, with more than 13% as singletons. Sequenced material: memory CD4+ T cells from blood. These receptors were collected from a female donor in good health, serving as a healthy control.

This clonotype turned up a few times. This chain connects TRBV7-3 to TRBJ2-5; perhaps TRBD2 as D (6 bases). V lost 5 bases and J lost 0, with 13 bases in between. This CDR3 is built from 15 residues. In germline, CDR1 is SGHTA, CDR2 FQGTGA. This CDR3 reads CASSPSGYHQETQYF. The CDR3 bases are TGTGCCAGCAGCCCGAGCGGGTACCACCAAGAGACCCAGTACTTC.

This clonotype was detected ten times or more. The chain has TRBV6-5 and TRBJ1-6; D possibly corresponds to TRBD1 (6 bases). The V and J ends lost 6 bases and 11 bases respectively, with 17 bases between them. The germline gives CDR1 MNHEY, CDR2 SVGAGI. The length of the CDR3 is 14 residues. The CDR3 DNA follows: TGTGCCAGCAGCCGACAGGTTACGGAAACACCCCTCCACTTT. The encoded protein is CASSRQVTETPLHF.

A few counts support this clonotype. The rearrangement uses TRBV6-5 and TRBJ2-1; D perhaps matches TRBD1 (6 bases). V lost 10 bases and J 16 bases, leaving 23 bases between the germline ends. The CDR3 length is 12 residues. Germline-derived CDR1 and CDR2 are MNHEY and SVGAGI. CDR3 sequence reads: CATAVDRLREFF. The CDR3 coding sequence is TGTGCCACCGCTGTTGACAGGTTAAGGGAATTCTTC.

There are many counts of this clonotype. The rearrangement uses TRBV6-5 and TRBJ2-7, with 9 bases matching TRBD1. V lost 5 bases, J lost 3 bases, and 8 bases stayed unmatched. The CDR3 is made up of 15 amino acids. The germline V gene has CDR1 MNHEY and CDR2 SVGAGI. The CDR3 DNA follows: TGTGCCAGCAGTACCCCGGGACAGGGACTCTACGAGCAGTACTTC. It is translated as CASSTPGQGLYEQYF.

The rearrangement links TRBV7-2 to TRBJ2-5; the match to TRBD2 covers 8 bases. J gave up 5 bases and V 5 bases, and 10 bases lay outside the gene matches. Germline CDR1 reads SGHTA; CDR2 reads FQGNSA. The CDR3 loop spans 15 amino acids. This CDR3 is CASSPVGGGQETQYF. The CDR3 DNA sequence: TGTGCCAGCAGCCCGGTCGGGGGGGGCCAGGAGACCCAGTACTTC.

This clonotype was seen a handful of times. J is TRBJ1-1 and V is TRBV6-1, with 7 positions matching TRBD1. CDR1 and CDR2 (germline): MNHNS, SASEGT. The V and J ends lost 3 bases and 8 bases, in that order; junction bases with no gene match: 3. This CDR3 spans 12 amino acids. CDR3 in DNA: TGTGCCAGCAGTGACCTGGACAGGGAAGCTTTCTTT. This sequence encodes CASSDLDREAFF.

This clonotype was counted many times. V is TRBV4-1 and J is TRBJ2-6; D is uncertain. The CDR3 length is 17 residues. V lost 0 bases, J lost 0 bases, and 9 bases lay in between. Germline CDR1 and CDR2: MGHRA and YSYEKL. CDR3 loop: CASSQDGQLSGANVLTF. The CDR3 region has the DNA TGCGCCAGCAGCCAAGATGGGCAGCTCTCTGGGGCCAACGTCCTGACTTTC.

The CDR3 protein is CASSFIGGGTEAFF. CDR3 DNA: TGTGCCAGCAGTTTTATAGGGGGCGGAACTGAAGCTTTCTTT. J is TRBJ1-1 and V is TRBV28; 7 bases agree with TRBD1. Germline-derived CDR1 and CDR2 are MDHEN and SYDVKM. J lost 5 bases, V lost 3 bases, and 6 bases had no gene match. The CDR3 spans 14 residues. Using reference TRBV28 and TRBJ1-1 for the parts outside the CDR3, the full variable domain is DVKVTQSSRYLVKRTGEKVFLECVQDMDHENMFWYRQDPGLGLRLIYFSYDVKMKEKGDIPEGYSVSREKKERFSLILESASTNQTSMYLCASSFIGGGTEAFFGQGTRLTVV.

The CDR3 nucleotides read TGTGCCAGCAGCCAAGATGGAGGGTGCCGTTCACCCCTCCACTTT. It translates to CASSQDGGCRSPLHF. The V and J genes are TRBV14 and TRBJ1-6; no definite D call. This CDR3 spans 15 amino acids. The germline CDR1 and CDR2 sequences are SGHDN and FVKESK. The V and J ends lost 0 bases and 9 bases respectively, with 12 bases between them.

The chain has TRBV7-8 and TRBJ1-5; D is perhaps TRBD1 (5 bases). Trimming stripped 5 bases from V and 7 bases from J, with 15 bases between. This CDR3 comprises 14 residues. Germline V gives CDR1 SGHVS, CDR2 FQNEAQ. CDR3 amino acids: CASSMDTQYQPQHF. The CDR3, as DNA: TGTGCCAGCAGCATGGACACCCAGTACCAGCCCCAGCATTTT.

This clonotype was found many times. This chain joins TRBV5-1 and TRBJ2-5; weak D call: TRBD2 (5 bases). V lost 0 bases and J 5 bases, leaving 14 bases between the germline ends. This CDR3 has 15 residues. CDR1 SGHRS and CDR2 YFSETQ come from the germline V gene. CDR3 loop: CASSLVPSLQETQYF. The CDR3 DNA sequence: TGCGCCAGCAGCTTGGTGCCTAGCCTTCAGGAGACCCAGTACTTC.

There are many counts of this clonotype. This chain connects TRBV20-1 to TRBJ1-1; D perhaps matches TRBD1 (5 bases). Germline V gene lookup returns CDR1 DFQATT and CDR2 SNEGSKA (reference sequence). CDR3 size: 12 residues. Trimming took off 6 bases at V and 4 bases at J, with 12 bases between the two ends. This CDR3 is CSAGTGGTEAFF. CDR3 DNA: TGCAGTGCAGGGACGGGCGGCACTGAAGCTTTCTTT.

Many counts were recorded for this clonotype. The chain combines TRBV29-1 with TRBJ2-3; D is unresolved. This CDR3 contains 13 residues. In germline, CDR1 is SQVTM, CDR2 ANQGSEA. The V end lost 6 bases, the J end lost 0 bases, and 10 bases lay between the germline ends. The chain's CDR3 is CSVMAASTDTQYF. The CDR3 DNA is TGCAGCGTGATGGCGGCTAGCACAGATACGCAGTATTTT.

This clonotype appeared a few times. Lacking the conserved final phenylalanine or tryptophan, this CDR3 likely reflects a read error. The limits of the CDR3 on the DNA are not certain, so only TCRdb's listed CDR3 is given. The chain carries TRBV7-2 and TRBJ2-1; the tabulated D call, TRBD1, remains unverified against the DNA. The CDR3 is 16 residues long, counting both termini. Germline-derived CDR1 and CDR2 are SGHTA and FQGNSA. The CDR3 here is CASSLGAGSYNEQFFT.

The sample holds many counts of this clonotype. The rearrangement uses TRBV4-2 and TRBJ2-1, with 7 bases that match TRBD1. CDR3 length: 16 residues. Germline-derived CDR1 and CDR2 are LGHNA and YNFKEQ. The ends lost 3 bases at V and 7 bases at J; junction bases unmatched: 12. In DNA form, the CDR3 reads TGTGCCAGCAGCCAGGCTGACAGGGAAAGTTGGAATGAGCAGTTCTTC. Residues: CASSQADRESWNEQFF.

This clonotype was counted at least ten times. The chain joins TRBV20-1 to TRBJ1-2; TRBD1 aligns across 9 bases. Unmatched junction bases numbered 18, after V lost 1 base and J lost 9 bases. CDR1 and CDR2 (germline): DFQATT, SNEGSKA (reference sequence). The CDR3 totals 17 residues. The DNA of the CDR3 is TGCAGTGCTAGAGTTTCTGGCGGGACAGGGAGGATTAGGAGCTACACCTTC. Translation: CSARVSGGTGRIRSYTF.

V and J are TRBV12-3 or TRBV12-4 and TRBJ1-6; D may be TRBD1 (6 bases). Trimming cost V 6 bases and J 10 bases, with 16 bases left between them. The CDR3 is 14 residues long. CDR3 amino acids: CASSLQGLQSPLHF. CDR3 nucleotide sequence: TGTGCCAGCAGCCTACAGGGATTGCAGTCACCCCTCCACTTT.

This clonotype was picked up a small number of times. The V gene is TRBV20-1, the J gene TRBJ2-3, with TRBD1 as a possible D gene (5 bases). Trimming shortened V by 4 bases and J by 3 bases, and 14 bases separated the two germline ends. Germline V gene sequence: CDR1 DFQATT, CDR2 SNEGSKA (reference sequence). The CDR3 length is 14 residues. For the CDR3, the DNA is TGCAGTGCTATACTCAGGGTAGGGACAGATACGCAGTATTTT. Translating gives CSAILRVGTDTQYF.

This clonotype was picked up many times. The chain carries TRBV20-1 and TRBJ1-5, with D maybe TRBD1 (5 bases). Trimming removed 3 bases at V and 6 bases at J, with 9 bases between. This CDR3 has 12 amino acids. Looked up from germline, CDR1 is DFQATT and CDR2 is SNEGSKA (reference sequence). The CDR3 sequence: CSARKGSQPQHF. The CDR3 nucleotides read TGCAGTGCTAGGAAGGGGAGTCAGCCCCAGCATTTT.

About this clonotype itself: The junction departs from the called germline gene at one end, perhaps through a read error. The chain combines TRBV3-1 with TRBJ2-7; 14 positions agree with TRBD2. The CDR3 consists of 12 residues. Germline CDR1 is LGHDT and CDR2 is YNNKEL (reference sequence). DNA for the CDR3: TGTGCCAGCAGCCAGGGGACTAGCGGGAGATCTTTC. Residues: CASSQGTSGRSF.

V is TRBV28 and J is TRBJ1-4; 9 bases match TRBD1. Germline values: CDR1 MDHEN, CDR2 SYDVKM. Losses at the gene ends were 5 bases for V and 7 bases for J; bases not matched to a gene: 14. CDR3 length: 17 amino acids. Here the CDR3 reads CASSPPPWGQGREKLFF. CDR3 DNA sequence: TGTGCCAGCAGTCCCCCTCCGTGGGGACAGGGTCGTGAAAAACTGTTTTTT.

The chain employs TRBV24-1 and TRBJ2-2; D gene unclear. Germline V lookup: CDR1 KGHDR, CDR2 SFDVKD. Trimming left V 5 bases short and J 5 bases short, with 8 bases between. This CDR3 is 13 amino acids long. CDR3 bases: TGTGCCACCAGTGTTCTCGGAACCGGGGAGCTGTTTTTT. It translates to CATSVLGTGELFF.